The rows below give T cell receptor beta chains drawn from one sample of a study of cytomegalovirus exposure and HLA in healthy donors. Profiling relied on immunoSEQ multiplex PCR, and the TCRdb table lists in-frame clones only, not all of them. This sample yields 150,000 to 200,000 clones, of which 70% to 85% are seen a single time; roughly 2.5% belongs to the top ten. The sample taken for sequencing was PBMCs. The receptors here all came from a human donor in good health. CDR3s include the opening cysteine and the closing phenylalanine or tryptophan. D genes are given only for firm matches. Size values are once, few and many counts, or a class for expanded clones, and some rows have none.

>NA|TRBD2|TRBJ2-7|TRBV27
TGTGCCAGCAGTTACACTAGCGGGGGTCCCTACGAGCAGTACTTC
CASSYTSGGPYEQYF
>NA|TRBD2|TRBJ2-3|TRBV27
TGTGCCAGCAGTCCGATCGGGGGGATCGGCACAGATACGCAGTATTTT
CASSPIGGIGTDTQYF
>NA|TRBD1|TRBJ2-7|TRBV5-1
TGCGCCAGCAGCTTGCATCCCGCCCGCGACAGGGTACGCGAGCAGTACTTC
CASSLHPARDRVREQYF
>NA|NA|TRBJ1-1|TRBV27
TGTGCCAGCAGTTCACAGGAGCGCACTGAAGCTTTCTTT
CASSSQERTEAFF
>NA|TRBD1|TRBJ1-2|TRBV29-1
TGCAGCGTTGATTCCACAGGACAGGGGTGGGGGGGCTACACCTTC
CSVDSTGQGWGGYTF
>NA|TRBD1|TRBJ1-1|TRBV7-2
TGTGCCAGCAGCTCGGGACAGCTATTGAACACTGAGGCTTTCTTT
CASSSGQLLNTEAFF
>NA|TRBD1|TRBJ1-1|TRBV7-3
TGTGCCAGCAGCCCAGGGGGTAGGAGCACTGAAGCTTTCTTT
CASSPGGRSTEAFF
>NA|NA|TRBJ1-2|TRBV11-2
TGTGCCAGCACCCGTACCGGGACACAAACGATCTATGGCTACACCTTC
CASTRTGTQTIYGYTF
>NA|NA|TRBJ2-1|TRBV30
TGTGCCTGGAGTGGGTGGGGGGGGCGAAAGGGTGAGCAGTTCTTC
CAWSGWGGRKGEQFF
>NA|NA|TRBJ2-2|TRBV6-1
TGTGCCAGCAGTTGGGGGCCGCGGACCGGGGAGCTGTTTTTT
CASSWGPRTGELFF
>few|NA|TRBJ1-1|TRBV30
TGTGCCTGGAGCCTAGGGGGTACTGAAGCTTTCTTT
CAWSLGGTEAFF
>NA|NA|TRBJ2-4|TRBV2
TGTGCCAGCAGTCACTTCTTAGCCAAAAACATTCAGTACTTC
CASSHFLAKNIQYF
>NA|NA|TRBJ1-6|TRBV30
TGTGCCTGGAGTGTAGACAGAAATTCACCCCTCCACTTT
CAWSVDRNSPLHF
>NA|NA|TRBJ1-5|TRBV7-2
TGTGCCAGCAGCTTTGCCAGGGGTGGCAATCAGCCCCAGCATTTT
CASSFARGGNQPQHF
>few|TRBD1|TRBJ1-4|TRBV5-3
TGTGCCAGAAGCGGTGGGGACAGCGGTGAAAAACTGTTTTTT
CARSGGDSGEKLFF
>NA|NA|TRBJ1-5|TRBV7-9
TGTGCCAGCAGCTTAGCGGCAGGATATCAGCCCCAGCATTTT
CASSLAAGYQPQHF
>NA|TRBD1|TRBJ1-2|TRBV7-9
TGTGCCAGCAGCCCGGGACAGGGGTTTTATGGCTACACCTTC
CASSPGQGFYGYTF
>NA|TRBD1|TRBJ2-7|TRBV19
TGTGCCAGTAGTACCTTCGGACAGGGGAAATACGAGCAGTACTTC
CASSTFGQGKYEQYF
>few|TRBD1|TRBJ1-4|TRBV11-2
TGTGCCAGCAGCTTTAGGGGACAGGAAAATGAAAAACTGTTTTTT
CASSFRGQENEKLFF
>NA|NA|TRBJ2-7|TRBV7-2
TGTGCCAGCAGCTTAGGGGGCCTTTACGAGCAGTACTTC
CASSLGGLYEQYF